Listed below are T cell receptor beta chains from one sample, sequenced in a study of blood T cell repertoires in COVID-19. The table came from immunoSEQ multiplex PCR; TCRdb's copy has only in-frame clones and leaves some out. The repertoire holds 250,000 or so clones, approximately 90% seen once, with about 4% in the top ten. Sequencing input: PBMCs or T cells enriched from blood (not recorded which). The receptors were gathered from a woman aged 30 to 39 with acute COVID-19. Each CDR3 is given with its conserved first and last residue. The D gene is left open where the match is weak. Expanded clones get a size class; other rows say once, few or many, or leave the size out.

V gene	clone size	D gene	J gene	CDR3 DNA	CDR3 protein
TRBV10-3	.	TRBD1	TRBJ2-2	TGTGCCATCAGCCGGACAGGGAGCGCGAACACCGGGGAGCTGTTTTTT	CAISRTGSANTGELFF
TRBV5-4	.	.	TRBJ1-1	TGTGCCAGCAGCCGAGGTGGACAGATGAACACTGAAGCTTTCTTT	CASSRGGQMNTEAFF
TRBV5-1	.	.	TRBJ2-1	TGCGCCAGCAGCTTCAATAGCTTCCCCGATGAGCAGTTCTTC	CASSFNSFPDEQFF
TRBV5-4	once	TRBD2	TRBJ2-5	TGTGCCAGCAGCACGGGACTAGCGGAGTCCTGGGAGACCCAGTACTTC	CASSTGLAESWETQYF
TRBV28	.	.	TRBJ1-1	TGTGCCAGCAGTTTATCCGGCAGTCGCGGCGGGGAAGCTTTCTTT	CASSLSGSRGGEAFF
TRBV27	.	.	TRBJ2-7	TGTGCCAGCAGTTTATCGGGACTCGGCTCCTACGAGCAGTACTTC	CASSLSGLGSYEQYF
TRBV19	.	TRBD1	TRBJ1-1	TGTGCCAGTAGAGGACAGGGAGACACTGAAGCTTTCTTT	CASRGQGDTEAFF
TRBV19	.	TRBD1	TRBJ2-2	TGTGCCAGTAGTTCAGACAGGGGTCGGGAGCTGTTTTTT	CASSSDRGRELFF
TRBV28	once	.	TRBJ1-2	TGTGCCAGCAGTCTCGGACAGAAGTATGGCTACACCTTC	CASSLGQKYGYTF
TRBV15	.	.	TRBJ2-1	TGTGCCACCAGCAGAGGGTCGAATTCCGAAGGCGGGGATGAGCAGTTCTTC	CATSRGSNSEGGDEQFF
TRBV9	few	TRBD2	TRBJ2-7	TGTGCCAGCAGCGCTTCCTCCGGGACTAGCGAGTCCTACGAGCAGTACTTC	CASSASSGTSESYEQYF
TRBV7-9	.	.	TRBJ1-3	TGTGCCAGCAGCTTGTCAGGGAAAGCTGGAAACACCATATATTTT	CASSLSGKAGNTIYF
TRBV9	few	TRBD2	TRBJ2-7	TGTGCCAGCAGCGTAGGACTAGCGGGAGTTACCTACGAGCAGTACTTC	CASSVGLAGVTYEQYF
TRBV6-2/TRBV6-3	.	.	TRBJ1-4	TGTGCCAGCAGTTACTCGCCTCCCGACCCGGTTGGGGGGGTTTTT	CASSYSPPDPVGGVF
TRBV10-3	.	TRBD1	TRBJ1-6	TGTGCCATCAGAGGGACAGGGACGGGCAGTTCACCCCTCCACTTT	CAIRGTGTGSSPLHF
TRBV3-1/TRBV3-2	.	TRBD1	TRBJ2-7	TGTGCCAGCAGCCAGGGACAGGTTGGCTACGAGCAGTACTTC	CASSQGQVGYEQYF
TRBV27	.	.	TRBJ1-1	TGTGCCAGCAGTTTATCCCGGACAGCGAACACTGAAGCTTTCTTT	CASSLSRTANTEAFF
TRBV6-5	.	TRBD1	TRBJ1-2	TGTGCCAGCAGCTTAGACAGGGGAAGTGGCTACACCTTC	CASSLDRGSGYTF
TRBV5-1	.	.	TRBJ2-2	TGCGCCAGCAGCTTGACTAGCCCAGCGAACACCGGGGAGCTGTTTTTT	CASSLTSPANTGELFF
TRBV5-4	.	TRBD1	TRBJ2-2	TGTGCCAGCAGCCAGACAGGGGGCAACACCGGGGAGCTGTTTTTT	CASSQTGGNTGELFF
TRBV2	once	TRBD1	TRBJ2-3	TGTGCCAGCAGCGGACAGGGGGCGGGGACAGATACGCAGTATTTT	CASSGQGAGTDTQYF
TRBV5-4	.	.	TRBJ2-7	TGTGCCAGCAGCCTCCCGGGCGGGGCTTTATCCTACGAGCAGTACTTC	CASSLPGGALSYEQYF
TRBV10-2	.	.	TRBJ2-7	TGCGCCAGCAGTGGGGAACAGGGTGGATTGGACGAGCAGTACTTC	CASSGEQGGLDEQYF
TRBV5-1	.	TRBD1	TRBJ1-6	TGCGCCAGCAGCCAGAGTGGGACAGGCGGCTCACCCCTCCACTTT	CASSQSGTGGSPLHF
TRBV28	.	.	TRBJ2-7	TGTGCCAGCAGGGGTTGGCAGGCCTACGAGCAGTACTTC	CASRGWQAYEQYF
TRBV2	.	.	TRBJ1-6	TGTGCCAGCCTCCCGGACAAAGTTAATTCACCCCTCCACTTT	CASLPDKVNSPLHF
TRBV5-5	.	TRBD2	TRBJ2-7	TGTGCCAGCAGCTTGGCGGGACTACTCTACGAGCAGTACTTC	CASSLAGLLYEQYF
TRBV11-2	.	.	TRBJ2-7	TGTGCCAGCAGCTTGGGTCCCAGGGGCGCCTACGAGCAGTACTTC	CASSLGPRGAYEQYF
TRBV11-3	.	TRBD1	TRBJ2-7	TGTGCCAGCAGCTTAGTGGCCCGGGACAGGGGCTACGAGCAGTACTTC	CASSLVARDRGYEQYF
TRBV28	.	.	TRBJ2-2	TGTGCCAGCAGTTTCGGCGGGGGCGGCGGGGAGCTGTTTTTT	CASSFGGGGGELFF
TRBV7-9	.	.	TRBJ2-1	TGTGCCAGCAGCCACGGGACTGTTTTTGGGAATGAGCAGTTCTTC	CASSHGTVFGNEQFF
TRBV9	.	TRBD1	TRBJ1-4	TGTGCCAGCAGCGTTGGACAGGATTTTTTTGAAAAACTGTTTTTT	CASSVGQDFFEKLFF
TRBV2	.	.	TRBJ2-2	TGTGCCAGGGACACCAACACCGGGGAGCTGTTTTTT	CARDTNTGELFF
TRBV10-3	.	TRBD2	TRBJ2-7	TGTGCCAGCCGCCCGTTAGCGGGGAGCTCCTACGAGCAGTACTTC	CASRPLAGSSYEQYF
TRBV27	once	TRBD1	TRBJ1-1	TGTGCCAGCAGCCGTGACAGGGCGAACACTGAAGCTTTCTTT	CASSRDRANTEAFF
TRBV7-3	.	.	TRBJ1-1	TGTGCCAGCAGCTTAAGATCAGGGAAGGCTGGTAACACTGAAGCTTTCTTT	CASSLRSGKAGNTEAFF
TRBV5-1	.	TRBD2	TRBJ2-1	TGCGCCAGCAACGCGGGGGGGTTGAATGAGCAGTTCTTC	CASNAGGLNEQFF
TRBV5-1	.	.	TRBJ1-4	TGCGCCAGCCAACAGGAGATGAGTGAAAAACTGTTTTTT	CASQQEMSEKLFF
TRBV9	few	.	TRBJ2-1	TGTGCCAGCAGCGTCAAGCCGGGACAAATTGCGTATGAGCAGTTCTTC	CASSVKPGQIAYEQFF
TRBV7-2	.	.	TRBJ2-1	TGTGCCAGCAGCTTTGTTTTCCTAGGGGTCTACAATGAGCAGTTCTTC	CASSFVFLGVYNEQFF
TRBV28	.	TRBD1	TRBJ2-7	TGTGCCAGCAGTTTGGGATCGACAGGGTTCTACGAGCAGTACTTC	CASSLGSTGFYEQYF
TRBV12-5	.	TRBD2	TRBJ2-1	TGTGCTAGTGGCGTGGGACTAGCGACGTACAATGAGCAGTTCTTC	CASGVGLATYNEQFF
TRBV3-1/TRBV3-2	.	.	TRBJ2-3	TGTGCCAGCAGCCAAGAGGAGGGTGTTTACACAGATACGCAGTATTTT	CASSQEEGVYTDTQYF
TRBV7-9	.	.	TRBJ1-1	TGTGCCAGCAGCCTGGCGGCTCTGATGGGCACTGAAGCTTTCTTT	CASSLAALMGTEAFF
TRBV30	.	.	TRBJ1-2	TGTGCCTGGAGTAGGGGGAACTATGGCTACACCTTC	CAWSRGNYGYTF
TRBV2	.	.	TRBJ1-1	TGTGCCAGCGGAGGGGATACTGAAGCTTTCTTT	CASGGDTEAFF
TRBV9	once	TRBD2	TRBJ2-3	TGTGCCAGCAGCGCCTCCGGGACTAGCCAAACCACAGATACGCAGTATTTT	CASSASGTSQTTDTQYF
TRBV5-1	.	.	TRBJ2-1	TGCGCCAGCAGCTTAGAGGGAGTTGATGAGCAGTTCTTC	CASSLEGVDEQFF
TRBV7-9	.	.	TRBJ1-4	TGTGCCAGCAGCTTAGTATGGCAACACCCGGGTAATGAAAAACTGTTTTTT	CASSLVWQHPGNEKLFF
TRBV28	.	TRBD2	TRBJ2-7	TGTGCCAGCAGTGGGGGACTAGCGGACCACTACGAGCAGTACTTC	CASSGGLADHYEQYF
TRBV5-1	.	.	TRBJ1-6	TGCGCCAGCAGCTTGGACTCTTTGCGGGGGAGTAGCTCCTATAATTCACCCCTCCACTTT	CASSLDSLRGSSSYNSPLHF
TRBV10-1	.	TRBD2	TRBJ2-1	TGCGCCAGCAGTGATTTTCCTAGCGGGGCACATTACAATGAGCAGTTCTTC	CASSDFPSGAHYNEQFF
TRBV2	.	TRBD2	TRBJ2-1	TGTGCCAGCATACGGACTAGCGGGAGTGGGGAAGTGTTCTTC	CASIRTSGSGEVFF
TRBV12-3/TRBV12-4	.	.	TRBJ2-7	TGTGCCAGCAGTTTAGGTGGAGGTTACGAGCAGTACTTC	CASSLGGGYEQYF
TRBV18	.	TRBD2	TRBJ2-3	TGTGCCAGCTCACCGGCTAGCGGGACGACAGATACGCAGTATTTT	CASSPASGTTDTQYF
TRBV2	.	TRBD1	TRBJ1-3	TGTGCCAGCAGTCTTACAGGGGGATCTGGAAACACCATATATTTT	CASSLTGGSGNTIYF
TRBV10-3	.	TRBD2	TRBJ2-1	TGTGCCATCAGTTCTGGACTAGCGACGAATGAGCAGTTCTTC	CAISSGLATNEQFF
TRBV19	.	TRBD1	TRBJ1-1	TGTGCCAGTAGCGGACAGGTGAACACTGAAGCTTTCTTT	CASSGQVNTEAFF